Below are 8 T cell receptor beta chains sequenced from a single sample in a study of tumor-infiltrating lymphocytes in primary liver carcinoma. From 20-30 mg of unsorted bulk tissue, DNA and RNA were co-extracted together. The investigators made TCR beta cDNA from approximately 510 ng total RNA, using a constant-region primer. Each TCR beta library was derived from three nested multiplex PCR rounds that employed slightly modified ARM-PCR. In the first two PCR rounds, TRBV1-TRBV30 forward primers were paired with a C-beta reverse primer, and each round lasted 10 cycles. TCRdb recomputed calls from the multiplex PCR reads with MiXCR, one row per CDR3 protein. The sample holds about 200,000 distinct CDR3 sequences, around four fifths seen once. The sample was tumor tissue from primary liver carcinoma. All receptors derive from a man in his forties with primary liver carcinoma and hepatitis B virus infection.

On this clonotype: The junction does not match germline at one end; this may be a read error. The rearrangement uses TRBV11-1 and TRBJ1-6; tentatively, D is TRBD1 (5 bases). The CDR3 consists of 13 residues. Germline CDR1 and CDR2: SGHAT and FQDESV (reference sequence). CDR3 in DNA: TGTGCCAGCAGCCGGACACTCATTTCATCCCTCCACTTT. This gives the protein CASSRTLISSLHF.

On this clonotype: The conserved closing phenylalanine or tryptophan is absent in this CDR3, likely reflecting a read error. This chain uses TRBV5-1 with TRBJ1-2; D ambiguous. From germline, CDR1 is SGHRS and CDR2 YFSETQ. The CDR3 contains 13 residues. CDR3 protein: CANSLLSDYGYTL. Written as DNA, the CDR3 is TGCGCCAACAGCTTGTTGTCGGACTATGGCTACACCTTA.

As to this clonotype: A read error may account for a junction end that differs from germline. The DNA of the CDR3 is TGTGCCACCCAGCGGCAGCGCTCTGAGGCCAACGTTCTGACTTTC. Protein sequence: CATQRQRSEANVLTF. The chain has TRBV11-2 and TRBJ2-6; perhaps TRBD2 as D (5 bases). The CDR3 covers 15 residues. Looked up from germline, CDR1 is SGHAT and CDR2 is FQNNGV.

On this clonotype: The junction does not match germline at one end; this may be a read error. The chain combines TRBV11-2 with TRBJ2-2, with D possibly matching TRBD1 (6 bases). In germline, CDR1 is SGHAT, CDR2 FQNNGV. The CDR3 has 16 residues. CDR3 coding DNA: TGTGCCAGCAGCCCCCGGACAGCTAATAACACCGGGGAGCTGATTTTT. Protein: CASSPRTANNTGELIF.

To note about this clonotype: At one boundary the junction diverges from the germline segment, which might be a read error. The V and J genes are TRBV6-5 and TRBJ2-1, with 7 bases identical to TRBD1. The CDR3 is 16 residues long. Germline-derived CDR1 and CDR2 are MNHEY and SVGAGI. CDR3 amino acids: CASRSTGTASYNGQFF. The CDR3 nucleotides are TGTGCCAGCAGGAGCACCGGGACAGCCTCATACAATGGGCAGTTCTTC.

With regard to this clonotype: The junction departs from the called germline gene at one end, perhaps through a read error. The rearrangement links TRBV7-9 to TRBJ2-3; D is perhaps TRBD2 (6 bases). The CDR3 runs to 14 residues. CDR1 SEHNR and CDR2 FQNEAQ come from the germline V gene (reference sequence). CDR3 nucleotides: TGTGCCAGCAGCTTTGTGGGGAGGATCGATACACAGTATTTT. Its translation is CASSFVGRIDTQYF.

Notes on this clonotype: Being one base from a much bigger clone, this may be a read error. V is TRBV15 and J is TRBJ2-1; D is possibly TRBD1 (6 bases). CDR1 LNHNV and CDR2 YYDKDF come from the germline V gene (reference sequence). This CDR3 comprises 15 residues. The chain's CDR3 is CAISRGGTPNNEQFF. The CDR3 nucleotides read TGTGCCATCAGCAGAGGTGGGACACCGAACAATGAGCAGTTCTTC.

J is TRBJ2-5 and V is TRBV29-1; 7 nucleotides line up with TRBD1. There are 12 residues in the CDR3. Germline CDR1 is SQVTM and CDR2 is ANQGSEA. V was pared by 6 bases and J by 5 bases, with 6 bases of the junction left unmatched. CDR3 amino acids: CSVWMTGETQYF. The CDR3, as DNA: TGCAGCGTGTGGATGACAGGGGAGACCCAGTACTTC.